A single sample gave rise to the 18 T cell receptor beta chains below, sequenced in a study of blood T cell repertoires in COVID-19. Sequenced by immunoSEQ multiplex PCR; TCRdb stores in-frame clones only, minus some. The sample shows roughly 250,000 clones, under 85% of them seen only once. Input material: peripheral blood. The receptors were gathered from a woman aged 35 to 49 with active or convalescent COVID-19.

The rearrangement links TRBV2 to TRBJ2-2; 9 positions match TRBD1. Germline values: CDR1 SNHLY, CDR2 FYNNEI. J was trimmed by 9 bases and V by 9 bases; bases with no gene match: 8. The CDR3 is made up of 13 amino acids. CDR3 in amino acids: CASSPGQGRELFF. In DNA, the CDR3 is TGTGCCAGTAGCCCGGGACAGGGACGGGAGCTGTTTTTT.

The V and J genes are TRBV7-9 and TRBJ1-1; no clear D gene. Trimming pared 3 bases from V and 1 base from J, leaving 9 bases between. Looked up from germline, CDR1 is SEHNR and CDR2 is FQNEAQ (reference sequence). The CDR3 consists of 14 residues. The CDR3 region has the DNA TGTGCCAGCAGCTTCCTCGGGAGGAACACTGAAGCTTTCTTT. Residues: CASSFLGRNTEAFF.

V usage is TRBV7-9 and J usage is TRBJ1-5; a weak D match, TRBD1 (5 bases). V lost 0 bases, J lost 4 bases, and 16 bases lay in between. Per the germline V gene, CDR1 is SEHNR and CDR2 is FQNEAQ (reference sequence). The CDR3 spans 17 residues. CDR3 in amino acids: CASSLALVGVPNQPQHF. In DNA form, the CDR3 reads TGTGCCAGCAGCTTAGCGTTGGTAGGGGTACCAAATCAGCCCCAGCATTTT.

The rearrangement joins TRBV18 to TRBJ2-2; D may be TRBD2 (5 bases). Trimming left V 4 bases short and J 7 bases short, with 13 bases between. Germline V gene data show CDR1 as KGHSH and CDR2 as LQKENI. This CDR3 has 14 amino acids. The chain's CDR3 is CASSRAPEVGELFF. The CDR3 DNA reads as TGTGCCAGCTCACGGGCGCCGGAGGTCGGGGAGCTGTTTTTT.

The V and J genes are TRBV19 and TRBJ2-7; 8 nucleotides line up with TRBD1. Germline V gives CDR1 LNHDA, CDR2 SQIVND (reference sequence). CDR3 length: 15 amino acids. The V and J ends lost 2 bases and 1 base, in that order; junction bases with no gene match: 4. The CDR3 sequence is CASSIQDRASYEQYF. The CDR3 DNA follows: TGTGCCAGTAGTATACAGGACAGGGCTTCCTACGAGCAGTACTTC.

The V call is TRBV4-2, the J call TRBJ1-5; maybe TRBD1 (6 bases). V lost 0 bases and J lost 5, with 14 bases in between. CDR3 length: 16 amino acids. Germline CDR1 and CDR2: LGHNA and YNFKEQ. The CDR3 DNA reads as TGTGCCAGCAGCCAAGAAGGGGCAGGGGTGGATCAGCCCCAGCATTTT. This gives the protein CASSQEGAGVDQPQHF.

This clone is a singleton in its sample. The V and J genes are TRBV6-2 or TRBV6-3 and TRBJ1-1; perhaps TRBD1 as D (6 bases). Germline V gene data show CDR1 as MNHEY and CDR2 as SVGEGT. V lost 2 bases, J lost 0 bases, and 10 bases lay in between. The CDR3 is 15 amino acids. Here the CDR3 DNA reads TGTGCCAGCAGTTACGGCAGGGGCTTGAACACTGAAGCTTTCTTT. Translated, it gives CASSYGRGLNTEAFF.

V is TRBV6-1 and J is TRBJ1-2, with D tentatively TRBD1 (6 bases). V dropped 4 bases and J dropped 4 bases, with 19 bases sitting between them. The germline V gene has CDR1 MNHNS and CDR2 SASEGT. The CDR3 has 16 residues. As DNA, the CDR3 is TGTGCCAGCAGTGCCTCCGCAGGGGTTCGCGCCTATGGCTACACCTTC. It encodes CASSASAGVRAYGYTF.

This clone is a singleton in its sample. The rearrangement uses TRBV15 and TRBJ2-3, with TRBD1 matching over 7 bases. V lost 0 bases to trimming and J lost 14 bases; unmatched junction nucleotides: 5. Germline CDR1 and CDR2: LNHNV and YYDKDF (reference sequence). This CDR3 has 12 residues. CDR3 protein: CATSRDIQGRYF. In DNA form, the CDR3 reads TGTGCCACCAGCAGAGATATACAGGGGCGGTATTTT.

CDR3 sequence (DNA): TGTGCCAGCAGCGCATACTTCACAGATACGCAGTATTTT. Translating gives CASSAYFTDTQYF. The chain is built from TRBV7-9 and TRBJ2-3, with unresolved D. The germline CDR1 and CDR2 sequences are SEHNR and FQNEAQ (reference sequence). The ends were cut back, 5 bases at V and 2 bases at J, with 8 bases in the middle. CDR3 size: 13 residues.

This clone was recorded many times. V and J are TRBV9 and TRBJ1-1; D gene unclear. Per germline, CDR1 SGDLS and CDR2 YYNGEE. V was shortened by 0 bases and J by 2 bases, with 14 bases between the two germline ends. The length of the CDR3 is 16 residues. CDR3 in DNA: TGTGCCAGCAGCGTAGGGTCCCTCGACTTAAACACTGAAGCTTTCTTT. Its translation is CASSVGSLDLNTEAFF. Looking up the rest from reference TRBV9 and TRBJ1-1 gives the full variable domain: DSGVTQTPKHLITATGQRVTLRCSPRSGDLSVYWYQQSLDQGLQFLIQYYNGEERAKGNILERFSAQQFPDLHSELNLSSLELGDSALYFCASSVGSLDLNTEAFFGQGTRLTVV.

The chain carries TRBV28 and TRBJ1-5, with a weak D call TRBD1 (5 bases). The V end lost 7 bases, the J end lost 0 bases, and 19 bases lay between the germline ends. Germline assignment: CDR1 MDHEN and CDR2 SYDVKM. The length of the CDR3 is 17 residues. CDR3 amino acids: CASTGGDRQYSNQPQHF. The CDR3 region has the DNA TGTGCCAGCACTGGAGGGGACCGACAATATAGCAATCAGCCCCAGCATTTT.

V is TRBV10-3 and J is TRBJ2-3, with TRBD2 matching 12 bases. Germline loops: CDR1 ENHRY, CDR2 SYGVKD. There are 14 residues in the CDR3. V trimming: 9 bases; J trimming: 2 bases; junction bases outside the gene matches: 3. The DNA of the CDR3 is TGTGCCATAACTAGCGGGGGGTCCACAGATACGCAGTATTTT. Residues: CAITSGGSTDTQYF.

The chain links TRBV5-1 to TRBJ1-3; 7 bases agree with TRBD1. The CDR3 is 14 residues long. The trim removed 3 bases at V and 5 bases at J, leaving 5 bases unmatched. Germline V gene lookup returns CDR1 SGHRS and CDR2 YFSETQ. The chain's CDR3 is CASSSGQERNTIYF. In DNA form, the CDR3 reads TGCGCCAGCAGCTCCGGACAGGAAAGAAACACCATATATTTT.

This clone has a single count. The chain has TRBV5-1 and TRBJ1-2; the match to TRBD1 covers 7 bases. Trimming removed 0 bases from V and 2 bases from J; junction bases left unmatched: 16. In germline, CDR1 is SGHRS, CDR2 YFSETQ. The CDR3 runs to 19 residues. The CDR3 sequence: CASSLARSGTVLTNYGYTF. The CDR3 region has the DNA TGCGCCAGCAGCTTGGCACGTTCCGGGACAGTCCTAACCAACTATGGCTACACCTTC. Using reference TRBV5-1 and TRBJ1-2 for the parts outside the CDR3, the full variable domain is KAGVTQTPRYLIKTRGQQVTLSCSPISGHRSVSWYQQTPGQGLQFLFEYFSETQRNKGNFPGRFSGRQFSNSRSEMNVSTLELGDSALYLCASSLARSGTVLTNYGYTFGSGTRLTVV.

This chain links TRBV2 with TRBJ2-3; 12 bases fit TRBD2. The length of the CDR3 is 16 residues. Germline lookup yields CDR1 SNHLY and CDR2 FYNNEI. After removal of 5 bases from V and 4 bases from J, the junction contained 7 bases not matched to a gene. Here the CDR3 reads CASSLSSGGAADTQYF. DNA of the CDR3: TGTGCCAGCAGTCTTTCTAGCGGGGGGGCCGCAGATACGCAGTATTTT.

This clone has a handful of counts. The chain employs TRBV19 and TRBJ1-5; 8 bases fit TRBD1. CDR1 and CDR2 (germline): LNHDA, SQIVND (reference sequence). Trimming took 5 bases from V and 4 from J; bases not matched to a gene: 7. This CDR3 is built from 15 residues. The CDR3 DNA sequence: TGTGCCAGTAGTCTCGGACAGGGTGTAAATCAGCCCCAGCATTTT. Translating it yields CASSLGQGVNQPQHF.

The chain employs TRBV19 and TRBJ1-2; 7 nucleotides agree with TRBD1. Trimming took 6 bases from V and 8 from J; bases not matched to a gene: 9. The CDR3 runs 13 residues. Germline V lookup: CDR1 LNHDA, CDR2 SQIVND (reference sequence). The CDR3 DNA follows: TGTGCCAGTAGCGGGAAGGGGGCTTTCGGCTACACCTTC. This codes for CASSGKGAFGYTF.